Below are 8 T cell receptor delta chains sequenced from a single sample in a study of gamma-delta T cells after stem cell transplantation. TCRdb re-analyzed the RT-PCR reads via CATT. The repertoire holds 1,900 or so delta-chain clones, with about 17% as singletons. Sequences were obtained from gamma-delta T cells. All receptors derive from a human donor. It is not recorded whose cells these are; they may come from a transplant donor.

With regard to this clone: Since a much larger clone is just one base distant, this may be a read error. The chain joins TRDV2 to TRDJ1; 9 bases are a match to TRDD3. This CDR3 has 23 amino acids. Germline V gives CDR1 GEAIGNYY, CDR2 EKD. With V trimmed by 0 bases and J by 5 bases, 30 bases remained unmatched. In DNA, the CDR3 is TGTGCCTGTGACACCGTCTGGGGCCGTACCGAGGTACTGGGGGACCTCATCCCAGATAAACTCATCTTT. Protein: CACDTVWGRTEVLGDLIPDKLIF.

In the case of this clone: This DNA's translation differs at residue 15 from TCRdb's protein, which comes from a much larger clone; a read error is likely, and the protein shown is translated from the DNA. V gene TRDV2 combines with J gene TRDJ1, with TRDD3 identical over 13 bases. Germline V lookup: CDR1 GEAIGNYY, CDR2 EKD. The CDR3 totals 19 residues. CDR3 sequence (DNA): TGTGCCTGTGACTCCGTACTGGGGGATACGCTGGTTACCACCGTTAAACTCATCTTT. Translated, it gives CACDSVLGDTLVTTVKLIF.

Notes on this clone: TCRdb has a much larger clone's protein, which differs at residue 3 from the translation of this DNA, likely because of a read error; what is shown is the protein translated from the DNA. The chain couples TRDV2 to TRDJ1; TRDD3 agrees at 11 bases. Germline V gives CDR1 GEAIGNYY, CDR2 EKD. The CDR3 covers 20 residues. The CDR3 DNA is TGTGCCAGTGACTTGATGTCGGCGGGGCTGGGGGATACATCCACCGATAAACTCATCTTT. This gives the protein CASDLMSAGLGDTSTDKLIF.

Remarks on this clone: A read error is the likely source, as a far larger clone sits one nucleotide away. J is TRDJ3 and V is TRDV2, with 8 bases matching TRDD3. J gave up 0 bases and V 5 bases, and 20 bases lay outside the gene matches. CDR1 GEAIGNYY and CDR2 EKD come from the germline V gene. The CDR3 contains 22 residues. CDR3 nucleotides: TGTGCCTGTGGCACGGGCGGTACTGGGGGTAACTATTACTCCTGGGACACCCGACAGATGTTTTTC. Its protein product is CACGTGGTGGNYYSWDTRQMFF.

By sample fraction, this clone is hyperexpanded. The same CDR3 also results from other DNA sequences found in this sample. The DNA of the CDR3 is TGTGCCTCGTTGGAGGCACAACTCTTCTTT. Translation gives CASLEAQLFF. The V gene is TRDV2, the J gene TRDJ2; D call uncertain. Germline loops: CDR1 GEAIGNYY, CDR2 EKD. V lost 8 bases and J 8 bases, leaving 8 bases between the germline ends. This CDR3 has 10 amino acids.

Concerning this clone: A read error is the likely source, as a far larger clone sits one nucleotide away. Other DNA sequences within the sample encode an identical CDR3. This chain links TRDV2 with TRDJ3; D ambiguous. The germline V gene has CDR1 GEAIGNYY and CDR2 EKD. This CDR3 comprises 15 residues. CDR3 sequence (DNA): TGTGCCTGTGACACCGTAAATCCAGACACACGACAGATGTTTTTC. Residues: CACDTVNPDTRQMFF.

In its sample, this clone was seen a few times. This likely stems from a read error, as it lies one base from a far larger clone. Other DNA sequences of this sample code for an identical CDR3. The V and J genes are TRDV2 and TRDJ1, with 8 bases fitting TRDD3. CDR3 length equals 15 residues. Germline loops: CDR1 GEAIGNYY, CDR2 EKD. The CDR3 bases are TGTGCCTGTGACACGGTGGGGGATCACGCCGATAAACTAATCTTT. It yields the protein CACDTVGDHADKLIF.

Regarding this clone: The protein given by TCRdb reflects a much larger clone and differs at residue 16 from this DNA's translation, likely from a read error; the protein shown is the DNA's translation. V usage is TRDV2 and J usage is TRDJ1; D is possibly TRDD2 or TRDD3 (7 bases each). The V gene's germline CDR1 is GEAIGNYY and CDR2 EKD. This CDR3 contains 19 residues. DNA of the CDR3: TGTGCCTGTGACACGGCGGGCTTTCCTACTGGGGCTTATGGCGATAACCTCATCTTT. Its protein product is CACDTAGFPTGAYGDNLIF.